These 21 T cell receptor beta chains share one sample of origin, sequenced in a study of T cells in women clearing cervical HPV infection. Using immunoSEQ multiplex PCR, the repertoire was profiled, and TCRdb retains in-frame clones only, with some absent. The listing records 30,000 to 35,000 clones. Source material: blood buffy coat. Source of these receptors: a woman aged 18 to 75 with a cervical HPV16 infection that either progressed to CIN3+ or cleared (not recorded which).

A word on this clone: Sequencing ends 3 residues short of the CDR3 end; the germline J gene provides the rest. The V and J genes are TRBV18 and TRBJ2-7; D possibly corresponds to TRBD1 (6 bases). V lost 0 bases, J lost 5 bases, and 20 bases lay in between. The CDR3 covers 17 residues. Germline V gives CDR1 KGHSH, CDR2 LQKENI. The CDR3 sequence: CASSPPLWDTQRDEQYF. CDR3 DNA, as far as it was read: TGTGCCAGCTCACCACCCCTTTGGGACACCCAGAGGGACGAG. Full variable domain (rest looked up from reference TRBV18 and TRBJ2-7): NAGVMQNPRHLVRRRGQEARLRCSPMKGHSHVYWYRQLPEEGLKFMVYLQKENIIDESGMPKERFSAEFPKEGPSILRIQQVVRGDSAAYFCASSPPLWDTQRDEQYFGPGTRLTVT.

As for this clone: Sequencing ends 3 residues short of the CDR3 end; the germline J gene provides the rest. The gene calls are TRBV5-6 and TRBJ2-5; a weak D match, TRBD2 (6 bases). The germline CDR1 and CDR2 sequences are SGHDT and YYEEEE. The CDR3 is made up of 15 amino acids. The V end was cut by 3 bases, the J end by 4 bases, with 16 bases between. CDR3 DNA (partial): TGTGCCAGCAGCTACGGGGGAAAAACACGAGAGACC. Encoded protein: CASSYGGKTRET. In full, the CDR3 reads CASSYGGKTRETQYF.

Details on this clone: The CDR3 end lies 3 residues beyond the end of the read and is filled in from the germline J gene. The rearrangement uses TRBV20-1 and TRBJ1-2; D is uncertain. The germline CDR1 and CDR2 sequences are DFQATT and SNEGSKA (reference sequence). CDR3 size: 12 residues. CDR3 protein: CSARDVVGGYTF. CDR3 DNA, as far as it was read: TGCAGTGCTAGAGATGTGGTTGGCGGC.

Note on this clone: With the read ending 3 residues before the CDR3 end, the germline J gene is used to fill in that end. The rearrangement links TRBV10-3 to TRBJ2-7; possible D gene TRBD1, 6 bases. V gave up 5 bases and J gave up 1 base, with 18 bases separating them. The CDR3 runs 16 residues. CDR1 is ENHRY and CDR2 is SYGVKD in the germline V gene. Partial CDR3 DNA: TGTGCCATCAGTAAGAGAACAGGGCCTCAATCCTACGAG. Translating it yields CAISKRTGPQSYE. Given in full, the CDR3 is CAISKRTGPQSYEQYF.

Note on this clone: Read sequence stops 3 residues before the CDR3 end, and the germline J gene provides the missing end. V usage is TRBV18 and J usage is TRBJ2-2; the match to TRBD2 covers 7 bases. Germline CDR1 and CDR2: KGHSH and LQKENI. The CDR3 sequence is 16 residues long. Losses at the gene ends were 5 bases for V and 4 bases for J; bases not matched to a gene: 10. CDR3 bases read: TGTGCCAGCTCATCATCGCTGGGGGGGAGCACCGGGGAG. Translation gives CASSSSLGGSTGE. The CDR3 in its entirety is CASSSSLGGSTGELFF.

Remarks on this clone: The CDR3 extends 3 residues past the end of the read, so its final part is completed from the germline J gene. The chain employs TRBV30 and TRBJ2-2, with D tentatively TRBD2 (7 bases). Germline CDR1 GTSNPN, CDR2 SVGIG (reference sequence). The CDR3 is made up of 13 amino acids. V lost 7 bases and J lost 4, with 13 bases in between. CDR3 sequence reads: CASRGAGTGELFF. CDR3 bases read: TGTGCCTCCCGGGGGGCGGGCACCGGGGAG.

Remarks on this clone: The DNA ends 3 residues before the CDR3 does, and the rest of the CDR3 is filled in from the germline J gene. This sequence joins TRBV20-1 and TRBJ2-5; 7 bases map to TRBD2. This CDR3 spans 16 amino acids. Losses at the gene ends were 3 bases for V and 0 bases for J; bases not matched to a gene: 10. CDR1 and CDR2 from the germline V gene are DFQATT and SNEGSKA (reference sequence). CDR3 DNA, as far as it was read: TGCAGTGCTAGGGAAAGACTAGCAACGTACCAAGAGACC. As protein: CSARERLATYQET. The entire CDR3 sequence reads CSARERLATYQETQYF.

Remarks on this clone: The sequence runs out 3 residues before the end of the CDR3; the remainder is reconstructed from the germline J gene. The chain uses TRBV2 and TRBJ1-1; 8 nucleotides match TRBD1. The CDR3 has 16 amino acids. Germline CDR1 is SNHLY and CDR2 is FYNNEI. V trimming: 8 bases; J trimming: 1 base; junction bases outside the gene matches: 12. The CDR3 bases that were read are TGTGCCAGCTCTATGGACAGGGTTAGGAGGAACACTGAA. It codes for CASSMDRVRRNTE. The CDR3, in full, reads CASSMDRVRRNTEAFF.

As for this clone: The read ends 3 residues shy of where the CDR3 ends; the end is completed using the germline J gene. This rearrangement joins TRBV19 to TRBJ2-2; 9 bases match TRBD2. Germline-derived CDR1 and CDR2 are LNHDA and SQIVND (reference sequence). The CDR3 has 16 amino acids. With 1 base clipped from V and 9 bases from J, the junction kept 9 bases outside the gene matches. The covered CDR3 bases are TGTGCCAGTAGTATAGGCGGGGGGGCCGGTCACCGGGAG. Translated: CASSIGGGAGHRE. The CDR3 as a whole reads CASSIGGGAGHRELFF.

Points on this clone: Read coverage stops 3 residues before the CDR3 terminus; the germline J gene supplies the remainder. V usage is TRBV5-1 and J usage is TRBJ2-7; 8 bases line up with TRBD1. The germline V gene has CDR1 SGHRS and CDR2 YFSETQ. CDR3 size: 16 residues. V lost 1 base and J lost 0; bases outside the gene matches: 6. The part of the CDR3 DNA that was read is TGCGCCAGCAGCTTGCTCGGACAGGGAAGCTCCTACGAG. This translates into CASSLLGQGSSYE. In full, the CDR3 is CASSLLGQGSSYEQYF.

Points on this clone: The read ends 3 residues before the CDR3 terminus; that terminus is restored from the germline J gene. The chain employs TRBV7-9 and TRBJ2-5; tentative D call: TRBD1 (6 bases). V was clipped by 4 bases and J by 2 bases, with 14 bases between them. CDR3 length equals 15 residues. Germline values: CDR1 SEHNR, CDR2 FQNEAQ (reference sequence). The CDR3 bases that were read are TGTGCCAGCAGCTCAGGGCTGGGACAACAAGAGACC. Translating gives CASSSGLGQQET. The full CDR3 is CASSSGLGQQETQYF.

On this clone: The observed sequence ends 3 residues before the CDR3 terminus, with the missing tail filled in from the germline J gene. The chain is built from TRBV19 and TRBJ1-2; 10 bases are shared with TRBD1. The CDR3 totals 14 residues. Trimming removed 7 bases from V and 5 bases from J; junction bases left unmatched: 7. The V gene's germline CDR1 is LNHDA and CDR2 SQIVND (reference sequence). The CDR3 sequence is CASNPGQGLYGYTF. CDR3 DNA (partial): TGTGCCAGTAACCCGGGACAGGGGTTATATGGC.

As concerns this clone: The read halts 3 residues ahead of the CDR3 end, with the missing end drawn from the germline J gene. This sequence joins TRBV14 and TRBJ1-1; D not resolved. The CDR3 has 11 amino acids. The germline CDR1 and CDR2 sequences are SGHDN and FVKESK. CDR3 protein: CASSYRGSAFF. The sequenced CDR3 bases are TGTGCCAGCAGCTACCGGGGTTCA.

CDR3 amino acids: CASSTRDKSTDTYTF. Partial CDR3 DNA: TGTGCCAGCTCAACTAGGGACAAAAGCACAGATACC. The gene calls are TRBV18 and TRBJ1-2; weak D call: TRBD1 (6 bases). Sequencing ends 3 residues short of the CDR3 end; the germline J gene provides the rest. CDR3 length: 15 residues. CDR1 and CDR2 from the germline V gene are KGHSH and LQKENI.

About this clone itself: The CDR3 is cut off 3 residues early in the read; its end comes from the germline J gene. The rearrangement uses TRBV5-1 and TRBJ2-7; unclear D gene. This CDR3 is built from 13 residues. V dropped 1 base and J dropped 1 base, with 6 bases sitting between them. Germline V gives CDR1 SGHRS, CDR2 YFSETQ. CDR3 DNA (partial): TGCGCCAGCAGCTTGACATCTTCCTACGAG. Residues: CASSLTSSYE. The whole CDR3 sequence reads CASSLTSSYEQYF.

Remarks on this clone: The read is 3 residues too short to cover the CDR3 end, so that end is filled in from the germline J gene. V gene TRBV20-1 combines with J gene TRBJ2-4, with 11 bases matching TRBD1. The V segment lost 5 bases and the J segment 9 bases; nucleotides outside the gene matches: 6. The CDR3 sequence is 13 residues long. Germline values: CDR1 DFQATT, CDR2 SNEGSKA (reference sequence). The CDR3 here is CSAVRDRGSIQYF. Incomplete CDR3 DNA: TGCAGTGCTGTCCGGGACAGGGGGAGCATT.

About this clone: The CDR3 is cut off 3 residues early in the read; its end comes from the germline J gene. This chain joins TRBV7-2 and TRBJ2-2; maybe TRBD1 (6 bases). The CDR3 consists of 15 residues. Germline V gene sequence: CDR1 SGHTA, CDR2 FQGNSA. CDR3: CASSLIRTDNSPLFF. CDR3 DNA (partial): TGTGCCAGCAGCTTGATTAGGACAGATAATTCACCG. The full variable domain, its missing parts supplied by reference TRBV7-2 and TRBJ2-2, is GAGVSQSPSNKVTEKGKDVELRCDPISGHTALYWYRQSLGQGLEFLIYFQGNSAPDKSGLPSDRFSAERTGGSVSTLTIQRTQQEDSAVYLCASSLIRTDNSPLFFGEGSRLTVL.

Notes on this clone: With the read ending 3 residues before the CDR3 end, the germline J gene is used to fill in that end. The rearrangement links TRBV23-1 to TRBJ2-5; 9 bases line up with TRBD1. TRBV23-1 is flagged as an ORF with uncertain function. The V and J ends lost 1 base and 5 bases, in that order; junction bases with no gene match: 11. The CDR3 spans 17 residues. The CDR3: CASSQFNRGRYGETQYF. The CDR3 DNA, read in part, is TGCGCCAGCAGTCAATTCAACAGGGGGCGTTATGGGGAGACC.

The CDR3 sequence is CARKDPKSGGTDTQYF. The DNA read from the CDR3 is TGTGCCAGAAAGGACCCAAAGAGCGGGGGCACAGATACG. The rearrangement uses TRBV27 and TRBJ2-3, with TRBD2 matching 7 bases. With the read ending 3 residues before the CDR3 end, the germline J gene is used to fill in that end. Germline loops: CDR1 MNHEY, CDR2 SMNVEV (reference sequence). This CDR3 is built from 16 residues. V was clipped by 9 bases and J by 1 base; unmatched bases: 13.

As for this clone: Coverage ceases 3 residues before the CDR3 finishes, and the germline J gene fills in the end. The rearrangement joins TRBV5-1 to TRBJ2-3; TRBD1 agrees at 9 bases. The CDR3 runs 17 residues. Trimming took 4 bases from V and 2 from J; bases not matched to a gene: 11. Germline CDR1 SGHRS, CDR2 YFSETQ. The CDR3 bases that were read are TGCGCCAGCAGCCCAACACCCGGGACAGGGTCCACAGATACG. Translating gives CASSPTPGTGSTDT. The whole CDR3 sequence reads CASSPTPGTGSTDTQYF. The entire variable domain, with the rest obtained from reference TRBV5-1 and TRBJ2-3, is as follows: KAGVTQTPRYLIKTRGQQVTLSCSPISGHRSVSWYQQTPGQGLQFLFEYFSETQRNKGNFPGRFSGRQFSNSRSEMNVSTLELGDSALYLCASSPTPGTGSTDTQYFGPGTRLTVL.

On this clone itself: The read terminates 3 residues before the CDR3 end, so the remaining end is supplied by the germline J gene. The chain combines TRBV7-2 with TRBJ2-5; D is unclear. Germline-derived CDR1 and CDR2 are SGHTA and FQGNSA. This CDR3 region has 12 residues. V lost 1 base and J lost 5, with 5 bases in between. CDR3 sequence reads: CASSLVVETQYF. The CDR3 bases that were read are TGTGCCAGCAGCTTAGTCGTCGAGACC. The variable domain in full, with the rest retrieved from reference TRBV7-2 and TRBJ2-5, is GAGVSQSPSNKVTEKGKDVELRCDPISGHTALYWYRQSLGQGLEFLIYFQGNSAPDKSGLPSDRFSAERTGGSVSTLTIQRTQQEDSAVYLCASSLVVETQYFGPGTRLLVL.